The rows below give T cell receptor beta chains drawn from one sample of a study of shared clonotypes between healthy human individuals. Method: immunoSEQ multiplex PCR; TCRdb's copy keeps in-frame clones and lacks some. This sample carries about 2,500,000 clones, around 90% of them seen once, and the ten largest clones take more than 0.12%. What was sequenced was naive CD4+ T cells sorted from blood. These receptor sequences come from a man in his late teens or twenties in good health. CDR3s include the opening cysteine and the closing phenylalanine or tryptophan. Fields, in order: V gene, J gene, CDR3 protein.

>TRBV11-2|TRBJ2-1
CASSFFAGVNEQFF
>TRBV9|TRBJ2-6
CASSVGTGSLGANVLTF
>TRBV6-1|TRBJ2-1
CASSAGGSSYNEQFF
>TRBV18|TRBJ2-3
CASSPTTSGITDTQYF
>TRBV7-9|TRBJ1-1
CASTWTGNTEAFF
>TRBV19|TRBJ1-1
CASSIGGRMRAFF
>TRBV30|TRBJ2-5
CAWSVASGLRETQYF
>TRBV15|TRBJ1-6
CATSRSRQGDSPLHF
>TRBV5-4|TRBJ1-2
CASSLGGQGPGGYTF
>TRBV5-1|TRBJ2-1
CASSRQLGEQFF
>TRBV10-2|TRBJ2-1
CASSTGTRKEQFF
>TRBV7-2|TRBJ2-3
CASSWASSTDTQYF
>TRBV18|TRBJ1-2
CASSPSRDIYGYTF
>TRBV10-3|TRBJ2-5
CAISGLDGGAKTQYF
>TRBV10-3|TRBJ1-5
CAAQGHHTNQPQHF
>TRBV2|TRBJ2-7
CASSEQGPYEQYF
>TRBV28|TRBJ2-6
CASSPEFGGSGANVLTF
>TRBV6-1|TRBJ2-1
CASTAGGYNEQFF
>TRBV19|TRBJ1-5
CASSQQDIPAGHF
>TRBV2|TRBJ1-5
CASSGDSPGQPQHF
>TRBV4-3|TRBJ2-1
CASSQVSSAGLAGTWAYNEQFF
>TRBV19|TRBJ2-3
CASSPGTVGDTQYF
>TRBV27|TRBJ1-6
CASSPRTGWDSPLHF
>TRBV7-9|TRBJ2-5
CASSPSGGQETQYF
>TRBV15|TRBJ1-5
CATSRDRGTGNQPQHF
>TRBV27|TRBJ2-3
CASSLGGTSTDTQYF
>TRBV27|TRBJ2-7
CASSPTPTEYEQYF
>TRBV5-1|TRBJ2-5
CASSPLGTHPRETQYF
>TRBV11-2|TRBJ2-2
CASSLFSRTGQNTGELFF
>TRBV5-1|TRBJ2-5
CASSLDPTGETQYF
>TRBV11-2|TRBJ2-2
CASRLGGRATGELFF
>TRBV6-5|TRBJ2-3
CASGRWRGGTDTQYF
>TRBV9|TRBJ1-6
CASSVAEGHSSPLHF
>TRBV5-1|TRBJ2-1
CASSLPESPGGEQFF
>TRBV5-4|TRBJ2-1
CASSLGGLAGNYNEQFF
>TRBV12-5|TRBJ2-7
CASAPGKGAGGYEQYF
>TRBV10-3|TRBJ1-1
CAGGRGSDTEAFF
>TRBV30|TRBJ1-1
CAWSEGRGFTEAFF
>TRBV5-4|TRBJ1-6
CASSDDGGRTLHF
>TRBV6-5|TRBJ1-1
CASRRGHTEAFF
>TRBV2|TRBJ1-5
CASSESRSNQPQHF
>TRBV6-6|TRBJ2-5
CASSYGEGGAKYF
>TRBV25-1|TRBJ2-7
CASSETLAGGWGEQYF
>TRBV2|TRBJ1-1
CASAIRPLNTEAFF
>TRBV11-2|TRBJ2-5
CASSSSLSGKSETQYF
>TRBV7-9|TRBJ2-7
CASRQTGGNEQYF
>TRBV19|TRBJ1-1
CASSKGDTNTEAFF
>TRBV9|TRBJ2-1
CASSVASLAGGFSSYNEQFF
>TRBV5-6|TRBJ1-1
CASSFRDRLTEAFF
>TRBV27|TRBJ1-4
CASSLSQGIEKLFF
>TRBV18|TRBJ1-5
CASSSGVDQPQHF